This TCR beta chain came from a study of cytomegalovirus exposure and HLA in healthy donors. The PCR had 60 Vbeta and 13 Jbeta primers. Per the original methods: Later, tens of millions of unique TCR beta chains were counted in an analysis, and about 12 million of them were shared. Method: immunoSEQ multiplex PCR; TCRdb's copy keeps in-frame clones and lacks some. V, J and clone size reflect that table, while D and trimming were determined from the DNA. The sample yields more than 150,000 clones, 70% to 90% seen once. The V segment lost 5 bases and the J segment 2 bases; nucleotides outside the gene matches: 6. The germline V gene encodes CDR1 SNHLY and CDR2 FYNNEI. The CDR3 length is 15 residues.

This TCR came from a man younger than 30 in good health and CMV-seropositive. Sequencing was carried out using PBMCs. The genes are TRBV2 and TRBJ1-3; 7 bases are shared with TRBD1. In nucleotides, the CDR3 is TGTGCCAGCAGTCTTAGGGACAGAGCTGGAAACACCATATATTTT. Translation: CASSLRDRAGNTIYF.